The 31 T cell receptor beta chains below were found in one sample sequenced in a study of human T cells and chemical hapten exposure. The time point denotes: healthy volunteer bleed at 2 weeks. It was from unfractionated whole blood that total RNA was extracted. Using its own MiXCR run on the RACE reads, TCRdb lists one record per CDR3 protein. This table holds tens of thousands of distinct CDR3 sequences, approximately 4.8% found once. Material for sequencing was whole blood. These receptors were taken from a human donor in good health. Some clones in this sample may be carry-over from other donors' samples.

This clonotype was observed many times. This sequence joins TRBV7-2 and TRBJ2-7; D gene unclear. Germline V gene data show CDR1 as SGHTA and CDR2 as FQGNSA. The CDR3 runs 13 residues. V lost 1 base and J 3 bases, leaving 7 bases between the germline ends. The CDR3 DNA reads TGTGCCAGCAGCTTAGTGGTTGACTACGAGCAGTACTTC. Residues: CASSLVVDYEQYF.

There are many counts of this clonotype. The chain recombines TRBV9 with TRBJ2-5, with 9 bases identical to TRBD2. The CDR3 runs 16 residues. From germline, CDR1 is SGDLS and CDR2 YYNGEE. The J segment lost 1 base and the V segment lost 0 bases, leaving 4 bases of the junction unmatched. The CDR3 sequence: CASSVAAAGGQETQYF. The CDR3 DNA reads as TGTGCCAGCAGCGTAGCTGCAGCGGGAGGCCAAGAGACCCAGTACTTC.

This clonotype was observed at least ten times. The chain employs TRBV29-1 and TRBJ2-2; D is uncertain. With 3 bases removed from V and 0 bases from J, the gap between germline ends came to 5 bases. The CDR3 totals 13 residues. The germline CDR1 and CDR2 sequences are SQVTM and ANQGSEA. The CDR3 region has the DNA TGCAGCGTTGATAGGTCGAACACCGGGGAGCTGTTTTTT. This sequence encodes CSVDRSNTGELFF.

This clonotype was detected only a few times. This chain connects TRBV5-4 to TRBJ2-1; tentative D call: TRBD1 (5 bases). The germline CDR1 and CDR2 sequences are SGHNT and YYREEE (reference sequence). The CDR3 contains 14 residues. V lost 2 bases to trimming and J lost 8 bases, with 14 bases between them. The CDR3 sequence is CASSFPVGADEQFF. DNA for the CDR3: TGTGCCAGCAGCTTCCCAGTTGGGGCCGATGAGCAGTTCTTC.

This clonotype was counted ten times or more. V gene TRBV11-2 combines with J gene TRBJ2-7, with D unresolved. Germline CDR1 and CDR2: SGHAT and FQNNGV. Trimming took off 5 bases at V and 2 bases at J, with 16 bases between the two ends. The CDR3 has 15 amino acids. Here the CDR3 reads CASSPHRAATYEQYF. CDR3 bases: TGTGCCAGCAGCCCCCATAGGGCAGCAACCTACGAGCAGTACTTC.

This clonotype was seen ten or more times. This chain connects TRBV20-1 to TRBJ2-4; D uncertain. V lost 2 bases, J lost 0 bases, and 11 bases lay in between. This CDR3 spans 15 amino acids. Germline V lookup: CDR1 DFQATT, CDR2 SNEGSKA (reference sequence). The chain's CDR3 is CSARRQSLAKNIQYF. Written as DNA, the CDR3 is TGCAGTGCTAGAAGGCAATCCCTAGCCAAAAACATTCAGTACTTC.

This clonotype was detected ten times or more. The chain employs TRBV7-3 and TRBJ1-1; no reliable D call. From germline, CDR1 is SGHTA and CDR2 FQGTGA. Trimming took off 5 bases at V and 3 bases at J, with 13 bases between the two ends. CDR3 length: 14 residues. The CDR3 loop reads CASSRELGDTEAFF. The CDR3, as DNA: TGTGCCAGCAGCCGGGAGCTTGGAGACACTGAAGCTTTCTTT.

The table lists this clonotype with many counts. CDR3 sequence (DNA): TGCAGTGCTAGTTCGGGACAGGGATACACAGATACGCAGTATTTT. The encoded protein is CSASSGQGYTDTQYF. The chain uses TRBV20-1 and TRBJ2-3, with 9 bases lining up with TRBD1. From germline, CDR1 is DFQATT and CDR2 SNEGSKA (reference sequence). The V and J ends lost 3 bases and 2 bases, in that order; junction bases with no gene match: 6. This CDR3 contains 15 residues.

The rearrangement links TRBV11-2 to TRBJ2-5; 7 bases agree with TRBD1. After removal of 5 bases from V and 4 bases from J, the junction contained 4 bases not matched to a gene. The CDR3 runs to 13 residues. Germline assignment: CDR1 SGHAT and CDR2 FQNNGV. The chain's CDR3 is CASSQDRAETQYF. The CDR3 DNA is TGTGCCAGCAGCCAAGACAGGGCAGAGACCCAGTACTTC.

Ten or more counts support this clonotype. The J gene is TRBJ2-7, the V gene TRBV20-1; D unclear. Looked up from germline, CDR1 is DFQATT and CDR2 is SNEGSKA (reference sequence). This CDR3 has 15 amino acids. The ends were cut back, 0 bases at V and 3 bases at J, with 15 bases in the middle. CDR3 loop: CSARDFSTSIYEQYF. The DNA of the CDR3 is TGCAGTGCTAGAGATTTCTCGACTTCCATCTACGAGCAGTACTTC.

This clonotype was detected many times. The rearrangement joins TRBV6-1 to TRBJ2-3, with D hard to call. V lost 2 bases, J lost 0 bases, and 9 bases lay in between. The CDR3 length is 15 residues. Germline values: CDR1 MNHNS, CDR2 SASEGT. The DNA for the CDR3 is TGTGCCAGCAGTGAATCTGGAACCAGCACAGATACGCAGTATTTT. This encodes CASSESGTSTDTQYF.

This clonotype was seen many times. The V gene is TRBV29-1, the J gene TRBJ2-5; D is unresolved. The CDR3 covers 14 residues. Germline V gene sequence: CDR1 SQVTM, CDR2 ANQGSEA. V lost 2 bases and J lost 2, with 12 bases in between. The CDR3 coding sequence is TGCAGCGTTGAAAAGGTCAGGCAACAAGAGACCCAGTACTTC. Its translation: CSVEKVRQQETQYF.

This clonotype has a count of ten or more. V is TRBV3-1 and J is TRBJ2-7; 11 bases are shared with TRBD2. Germline values: CDR1 LGHDT, CDR2 YNNKEL (reference sequence). Trimming cost V 3 bases and J 5 bases; bases outside gene matches: 12. The CDR3 extends over 17 amino acids. The CDR3 spells CASSHLQRVAGGNEQYF. The CDR3 nucleotides are TGTGCCAGCAGCCATCTCCAACGTGTAGCGGGAGGGAACGAGCAGTACTTC.

This clonotype was seen repeatedly, ten times or more. The rearrangement joins TRBV2 to TRBJ1-6; D is unclear. Per germline, CDR1 SNHLY and CDR2 FYNNEI. This CDR3 has 14 amino acids. V lost 8 bases and J 2 bases, leaving 10 bases between the germline ends. CDR3: CASGSNTYNSPLHF. DNA of the CDR3: TGTGCCAGCGGCAGTAACACCTATAATTCACCCCTCCACTTT. The full variable domain, in which reference TRBV2 and TRBJ1-6 provide the parts outside the CDR3, is EPEVTQTPSHQVTQMGQEVILRCVPISNHLYFYWYRQILGQKVEFLVSFYNNEISEKSEIFDDQFSVERPDGSNFTLKIRSTKLEDSAMYFCASGSNTYNSPLHFGNGTRLTVT.

This clonotype occurred a few times. This sequence joins TRBV29-1 and TRBJ1-1, with D maybe TRBD1 (6 bases). The germline V gene encodes CDR1 SQVTM and CDR2 ANQGSEA. The ends were cut back, 6 bases at V and 1 base at J, with 21 bases in the middle. The CDR3 has 16 residues. For the CDR3, the DNA is TGCAGCGTCCTGTTGGGGTTGGGGGCTTCGAACACTGAAGCTTTCTTT. Residues: CSVLLGLGASNTEAFF.

This clonotype was seen at least ten times. The gene calls are TRBV12-3 or TRBV12-4 and TRBJ2-3; TRBD1 matches 9 bases. CDR3 length: 14 residues. With 7 bases clipped from V and 4 bases from J, the junction kept 6 bases outside the gene matches. The CDR3 region is CASTPDRGSDTQYF. DNA for the CDR3: TGTGCCAGCACCCCGGACAGGGGTTCAGATACGCAGTATTTT.

The sample holds a few counts of this clonotype. The V gene is TRBV18, the J gene TRBJ2-3; D gene uncertain. V dropped 3 bases and J dropped 0 bases, with 7 bases sitting between them. The CDR3 contains 14 residues. Looked up from germline, CDR1 is KGHSH and CDR2 is LQKENI. This chain's CDR3 is CASSPDSSTDTQYF. Written as DNA, the CDR3 is TGTGCCAGCTCACCCGATTCTAGCACAGATACGCAGTATTTT.

Ten or more counts support this clonotype. CDR3 sequence: CASRTSGRARADTQYF. The CDR3 DNA reads as TGTGCCAGTCGGACTAGCGGGAGGGCCAGGGCAGATACGCAGTATTTT. This sequence joins TRBV12-3 or TRBV12-4 and TRBJ2-3, with 15 nucleotides matching TRBD2. This CDR3 contains 16 residues. Losses at the gene ends were 9 bases for V and 4 bases for J; bases not matched to a gene: 8.

There are many counts of this clonotype. The chain couples TRBV7-6 to TRBJ2-7; D might be TRBD1 (5 bases). Germline lookup yields CDR1 SGHVS and CDR2 FNYEAQ. Trimming left V 1 base short and J 6 bases short, with 16 bases between. The CDR3 consists of 15 residues. CDR3 amino acids: CASSLGAQGRGEQYF. Written as DNA, the CDR3 is TGTGCCAGCAGCTTAGGAGCTCAGGGTAGGGGCGAGCAGTACTTC.

For this clonotype: Since a much larger clone is just one base distant, this may be a read error. The chain links TRBV29-1 to TRBJ2-3; 7 bases fit TRBD2. This CDR3 region has 12 residues. Germline assignment: CDR1 SQVTM and CDR2 ANQGSEA. V lost 2 bases and J lost 7; bases outside the gene matches: 3. The CDR3 coding sequence is TGCAGCGTTGAAAGCGGGGAATATACGCAGTATTTT. Its protein is CSVESGEYTQYF.

This clonotype was counted between two and nine times. J is TRBJ1-2 and V is TRBV30; D uncertain. The CDR3 extends over 13 amino acids. CDR1 is GTSNPN, CDR2 SVGIG, per germline (reference sequence). The germline V and J ends were trimmed by 2 bases and 6 bases, with 13 bases remaining between them. The CDR3 coding sequence is TGTGCCTGGAGTTTAACGGGGAACCATGGCTACACCTTC. Protein sequence: CAWSLTGNHGYTF. The whole variable domain, remainder taken from reference TRBV30 and TRBJ1-2, is SQTIHQWPATLVQPVGSPLSLECTVEGTSNPNLYWYRQAAGRGLQLLFYSVGIGQISSEVPQNLSASRPQDRQFILSSKKLLLSDSGFYLCAWSLTGNHGYTFGSGTRLTVV.

This clonotype was counted many times. The J gene is TRBJ1-2, the V gene TRBV29-1; TRBD1 agrees at 7 bases. Germline-derived CDR1 and CDR2 are SQVTM and ANQGSEA. Germline trimming cut 3 bases from V and 7 bases from J; bases unmatched to any gene: 8. The CDR3 covers 13 residues. CDR3 loop: CSVEVRGASGYTF. The CDR3 DNA reads TGCAGCGTTGAGGTCAGGGGGGCGAGTGGCTACACCTTC.

This clonotype was seen at least ten times. The genes are TRBV6-5 and TRBJ2-7, with D perhaps being TRBD1 or TRBD2 (5 bases each). The V gene lost 6 bases and the J gene lost 4 bases, with 16 bases spanning the gap. Germline assignment: CDR1 MNHEY and CDR2 SVGAGI. The CDR3 runs to 14 residues. CDR3 sequence (DNA): TGTGCCAGCAGCCGGGACCCGTGGGTTTACGAGCAGTACTTC. Amino acids: CASSRDPWVYEQYF.

The chain carries TRBV7-9 and TRBJ2-3; 10 nucleotides line up with TRBD2. Trimming at V came to 5 bases and at J to 5 bases, leaving 7 bases not matched to a gene. CDR1 is SEHNR and CDR2 is FQNEAQ in the germline V gene (reference sequence). The CDR3 consists of 15 residues. CDR3 sequence (DNA): TGTGCCAGCAGCCTCCCTGTAGCGGGAGGAGATACGCAGTATTTT. Its translation is CASSLPVAGGDTQYF.

Ten or more counts support this clonotype. The chain recombines TRBV28 with TRBJ2-5, with D unclear. The V gene's germline CDR1 is MDHEN and CDR2 SYDVKM. V was clipped by 7 bases and J by 1 base, with 16 bases between them. CDR3 length: 15 residues. CDR3 region: CASNSAVSLQETQYF. CDR3 bases: TGTGCCAGCAATTCGGCCGTCTCCCTCCAAGAGACCCAGTACTTC.

The chain uses TRBV11-2 and TRBJ2-3, with 8 positions matching TRBD2. V lost 8 bases, J lost 6 bases, and 16 bases stayed unmatched. Germline V gene data show CDR1 as SGHAT and CDR2 as FQNNGV. The CDR3 spans 16 residues. CDR3 in amino acids: CASLARGSGDQDTQYF. DNA of the CDR3: TGTGCCAGCCTAGCCCGAGGTAGCGGGGACCAGGATACGCAGTATTTT.

The sample holds many counts of this clonotype. This chain links TRBV7-9 with TRBJ2-3; the D is unclear. CDR1 is SEHNR, CDR2 FQNEAQ, per germline (reference sequence). Trimming removed 7 bases at V and 5 bases at J, with 13 bases between. This CDR3 is 13 amino acids long. CDR3 loop: CASTLRLGDTQYF. CDR3 DNA: TGTGCCAGCACCCTAAGACTGGGAGATACGCAGTATTTT.

The chain recombines TRBV6-6 with TRBJ1-2; 8 positions agree with TRBD1. V lost 6 bases and J lost 4; bases outside the gene matches: 4. From germline, CDR1 is MNHNY and CDR2 SVGAGI (reference sequence). CDR3 length equals 13 residues. CDR3 sequence (DNA): TGTGCCAGCAGCTCTGACAGGGGCTATGGCTACACCTTC. Its translation: CASSSDRGYGYTF.

This clonotype occurred many times. This chain links TRBV21-1 with TRBJ2-5. TRBV21-1 is described as a pseudogene. This CDR3 region has 14 residues. CDR3 nucleotide sequence: TGTGCCAGCAGTTGCGCGGTTTGTCTAGAGACCCAGTACTTC. Amino acid sequence: CASSCAVCLETQYF.

This clonotype was observed many times. The chain links TRBV7-2 to TRBJ2-5; the match to TRBD2 covers 10 bases. CDR1 and CDR2 (germline): SGHTA, FQGNSA. Germline trimming cut 4 bases from V and 13 bases from J; bases unmatched to any gene: 9. The CDR3 is made up of 13 amino acids. CDR3 in DNA: TGTGCCAGCAGCTCCTTGGCTAGCGGGGGTGGGTACTTC. This sequence encodes CASSSLASGGGYF.

A remark on this clonotype: A read error is possible here, since a much larger clone lies one base away. The rearrangement links TRBV20-1 to TRBJ2-7; 8 bases line up with TRBD1. Germline V gives CDR1 DFQATT, CDR2 SNEGSKA (reference sequence). V lost 0 bases, J lost 5 bases, and 12 bases stayed unmatched. This CDR3 is 16 amino acids long. The CDR3 loop is CSARDPGAGGVNEQYF. The CDR3 DNA sequence: TGCAGTGCTAGAGATCCTGGGGCAGGGGGCGTCAACGAGCAGTACTTC.